This passage covers 10 T cell receptor beta chains from one sample sequenced in a study of patients and donors after allogeneic stem cell transplantation. TCRdb recomputed calls from the RT-PCR reads with MiXCR, one row per CDR3 protein. The sample has tens of thousands of distinct CDR3 sequences, 48% seen once. The source material was blood, either unsorted or a sorted T cell fraction (not recorded which). The receptors derive from a human donor who was either an allogeneic HSCT recipient or a stem cell or donor lymphocyte infusion donor (not recorded which). It is not recorded whose cells these are; they may come from a transplant donor.

In its sample, this clonotype was seen once. CDR3 coding DNA: TGTGCCAGCAGCTTATCCAGGGGGAACACTGAAGCTTTCTTT. Amino acids: CASSLSRGNTEAFF. The J gene is TRBJ1-1, the V gene TRBV7-9; TRBD1 is a possible D gene (6 bases). The germline V gene encodes CDR1 SEHNR and CDR2 FQNEAQ (reference sequence). Trimming took 2 bases from V and 1 from J, leaving 8 bases between them. The CDR3 runs 14 residues.

CDR3 DNA: TGTGCCAGCAGTTGGGACTCTGGAAACACCATATATTTT. Translation gives CASSWDSGNTIYF. The chain carries TRBV28 and TRBJ1-3; D gene unclear. Germline CDR1 MDHEN, CDR2 SYDVKM. With 4 bases removed from V and 0 bases from J, the gap between germline ends came to 4 bases. CDR3 length equals 13 residues. Full variable domain (outside the CDR3, taken from reference TRBV28 and TRBJ1-3): DVKVTQSSRYLVKRTGEKVFLECVQDMDHENMFWYRQDPGLGLRLIYFSYDVKMKEKGDIPEGYSVSREKKERFSLILESASTNQTSMYLCASSWDSGNTIYFGEGSWLTVV.

CDR3 nucleotides: TGTGCCAGCAGCCAAGGTGCAAGCGGAGAATACAATGAGCAGTTCTTC. Protein product: CASSQGASGEYNEQFF. V is TRBV4-2 and J is TRBJ2-1, with D tentatively TRBD2 (5 bases). Germline V gene sequence: CDR1 LGHNA, CDR2 YNFKEQ. The V end was cut by 1 base, the J end by 4 bases, with 14 bases between. The CDR3 covers 16 residues.

The rearrangement joins TRBV6-2 or TRBV6-3 to TRBJ2-7; no clear D. V lost 6 bases and J lost 2, with 5 bases in between. The CDR3 runs to 11 residues. CDR1 is MNHEY, CDR2 SVGEGT, per germline. The CDR3 reads CASSDPYEQYF. The DNA of the CDR3 is TGTGCCAGCAGCGACCCCTACGAGCAGTACTTC.

The chain combines TRBV25-1 with TRBJ2-5, with D uncertain. V was cut by 6 bases and J by 3 bases, with 5 bases left in between. The CDR3 has 11 amino acids. CDR1 and CDR2 (germline): MGHDK, SYGVNS. The CDR3 reads CASSDKETQYF. For the CDR3, the DNA is TGTGCCAGCAGCGACAAAGAGACCCAGTACTTC.

The V gene is TRBV7-2, the J gene TRBJ1-2, with a weak D call TRBD1 (5 bases). The V end was cut by 5 bases, the J end by 3 bases, with 10 bases between. This CDR3 has 13 residues. Looked up from germline, CDR1 is SGHTA and CDR2 is FQGNSA. CDR3 amino acids: CASSPSGYYGYTF. The CDR3 region has the DNA TGTGCCAGCAGCCCTTCAGGGTACTATGGCTACACCTTC. The full variable domain, with the rest looked up from reference TRBV7-2 and TRBJ1-2, is GAGVSQSPSNKVTEKGKDVELRCDPISGHTALYWYRQSLGQGLEFLIYFQGNSAPDKSGLPSDRFSAERTGGSVSTLTIQRTQQEDSAVYLCASSPSGYYGYTFGSGTRLTVV.

This clonotype was observed a handful of times. J is TRBJ1-3 and V is TRBV6-5; perhaps TRBD1 as D (5 bases). The germline gives CDR1 MNHEY, CDR2 SVGAGI. The CDR3 loop spans 16 amino acids. Trimming stripped 6 bases from V and 1 base from J, with 16 bases between. CDR3 sequence (DNA): TGTGCCAGCAGGACCGACAGTCTAACTTCTGGAAACACCATATATTTT. Amino acids: CASRTDSLTSGNTIYF.

The chain combines TRBV5-1 with TRBJ1-1, with a tentative D call TRBD1 (5 bases). The germline gives CDR1 SGHRS, CDR2 YFSETQ. V lost 0 bases, J lost 1 base, and 10 bases lay in between. The CDR3 consists of 15 residues. This CDR3 reads CASSLVTGGNTEAFF. The CDR3 DNA reads TGCGCCAGCAGCTTGGTTACAGGCGGGAACACTGAAGCTTTCTTT.

The rearrangement links TRBV4-3 to TRBJ1-2; TRBD1 matches at 7 bases. The V gene end was trimmed by 0 bases and the J gene end by 7 bases; junction bases not matched to a gene: 8. Germline V gene lookup returns CDR1 LGHNA and CDR2 YSLEER. CDR3 length: 15 amino acids. CDR3 bases: TGCGCCAGCAGCCAAGAGGATGCCAGGGGGACTGGCTACACCTTC. This translates into CASSQEDARGTGYTF.

V is TRBV12-3 or TRBV12-4 and J is TRBJ2-1; D gene uncertain. The CDR3 loop spans 16 amino acids. V was shortened by 3 bases and J by 6 bases, with 18 bases between the two germline ends. The CDR3, as DNA: TGTGCCAGCAGTTTTCGTTCCCTTCGAGGTTTCAATGAGCAGTTCTTC. Translated: CASSFRSLRGFNEQFF.